This T cell receptor beta chain was obtained from a study of shared clonotypes between healthy human individuals. Overall study results and limits: Against clonotypes common to all four donors, non-shared ones had lower generation probabilities.

The authors ran the assay at deep level. Assay: immunoSEQ multiplex PCR; the TCRdb copy retains only in-frame clones and omits some. The table has 2 million or so clones, roughly 94% seen once; the top ten hold 0.13%. The sample holds one count of this clone. What it binds is not known. This CDR3 comprises 12 residues. Germline V gives CDR1 SQVTM, CDR2 ANQGSEA. The germline V and J ends were trimmed by 6 bases and 3 bases, with 11 bases remaining between them. V is TRBV29-1 and J is TRBJ2-5; D might be TRBD1 (5 bases). This TCR was recovered from a man in his late teens or twenties in good health. The specimen sequenced was naive CD4+ T cells sorted from blood. Subset specified: CD45RA+ positively selected. The CDR3 nucleotides are TGCAGCGTCGACAGAACGAAAGAGACCCAGTACTTC. Encoded protein: CSVDRTKETQYF.